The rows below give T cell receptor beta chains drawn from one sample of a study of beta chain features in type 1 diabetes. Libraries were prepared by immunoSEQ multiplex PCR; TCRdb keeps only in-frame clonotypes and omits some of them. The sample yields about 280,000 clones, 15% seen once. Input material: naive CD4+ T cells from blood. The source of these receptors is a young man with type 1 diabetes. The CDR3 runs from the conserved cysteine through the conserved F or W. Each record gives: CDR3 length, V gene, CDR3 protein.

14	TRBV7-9	CASSLESVGAEAFF
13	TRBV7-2	CASSPGGTDTQYF
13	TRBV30	CASNLRGANVLTF
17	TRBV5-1	CASSSGQGETLGSPLHF
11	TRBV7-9	CASSPAYEQYF
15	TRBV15	CATSRDRPGAETQYF
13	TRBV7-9	CASSPTGSYEQYF
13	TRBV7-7	CASSSDRNEKLFF
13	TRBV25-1	CASTGGGADTQYF
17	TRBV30	CAWSGGTAAPSNYGYTF
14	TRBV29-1	CSVVLGLLNQPQHF
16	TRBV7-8	CASSHRRDPSNYGYTF
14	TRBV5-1	CASSLQGGYNEQFF
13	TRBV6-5	CASRSGLVPPLHF
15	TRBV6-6	CASSYSPVMNTEAFF
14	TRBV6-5	CASNLDRETETQYF
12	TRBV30	CAWNQQDQPQHF
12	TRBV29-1	CSVGDRDYGYTF
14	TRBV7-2	CAGSTPKQGYEQYF
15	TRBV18	CASSPDTGSDEKLFF
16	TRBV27	CASSLSRGQGLREQYF
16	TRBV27	CASSYSQPGLRSPLHF
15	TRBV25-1	CASSSHRGGGNTIYF
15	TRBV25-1	CASSELGGSQETQYF
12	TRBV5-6	CASRRGEETQYF
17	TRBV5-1	CASSRGAAGVGTDTQYF
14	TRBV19	CASQLGTGGSPLHF
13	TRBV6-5	CASRPGTEETQYF
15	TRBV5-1	CASSSRGGVDQPQHF
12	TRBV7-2	CASSLVAYEQYF
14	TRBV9	CASSVGAIQETQYF
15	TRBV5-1	CASEGGAVKGETQYF
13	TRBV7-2	CASSLDSRQPQHF
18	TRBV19	CASRYIGTDGLRQDTQYF
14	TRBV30	CAWSTGAGDTEAFF
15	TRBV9	CASSVVGDRVNEQFF
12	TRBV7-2	CGSGEYQETQYF
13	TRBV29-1	CSVEGQGQEKLFF
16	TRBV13	CASSSRTSKSTDTQYF
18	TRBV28	CASSGWASGGQYTDTQYF